Each of the 7 T cell receptor beta chains below was sequenced from the same sample in a study of beta chain features in type 1 diabetes. The whole isolated RNA underwent reverse transcription, so sequencing captured expressed TCRB transcripts. Some clones are missing from TCRdb's copy, which holds only in-frame ones; the method was immunoSEQ multiplex PCR. Found here are some 500,000 clones, about 10% of them singletons; the top ten hold approximately 0.05%. Sequencing used naive CD4+ T cells from blood. The receptors here all came from a woman between 18 and 29 years old in good health.

This clone was counted a few times. This chain joins TRBV5-1 and TRBJ2-3; D is possibly TRBD1 or TRBD2 (5 bases each). Germline V gene lookup returns CDR1 SGHRS and CDR2 YFSETQ. The CDR3 has 15 amino acids. The V end lost 0 bases, the J end lost 4 bases, and 12 bases lay between the germline ends. The chain's CDR3 is CASSLAGRDPDTQYF. CDR3 in DNA: TGCGCCAGCAGCTTGGCCGGCAGGGACCCAGATACGCAGTATTTT.

This clone was seen a handful of times. This chain links TRBV4-2 with TRBJ2-5, with a possible D match to TRBD2 (6 bases). The V end lost 0 bases, the J end lost 7 bases, and 15 bases lay between the germline ends. Germline V lookup: CDR1 LGHNA, CDR2 YNFKEQ. The CDR3 consists of 15 residues. This chain's CDR3 is CASSQDSGLKGTQYF. DNA of the CDR3: TGTGCCAGCAGCCAAGATAGCGGCCTTAAGGGGACCCAGTACTTC.

The J gene is TRBJ2-1, the V gene TRBV9, with a possible D match to TRBD2 (5 bases). The CDR3 has 17 residues. Germline CDR1 reads SGDLS; CDR2 reads YYNGEE. V was pared by 0 bases and J by 6 bases, with 19 bases between. The CDR3, as DNA: TGTGCCAGCAGCGTAGGCCTAAGCGGAGGCCGGCGCAATGAGCAGTTCTTC. This translates into CASSVGLSGGRRNEQFF.

The V gene is TRBV5-1, the J gene TRBJ2-7, with TRBD2 matching 7 bases. Unmatched junction bases numbered 5, after V lost 2 bases and J lost 3 bases. CDR3 size: 14 residues. Germline values: CDR1 SGHRS, CDR2 YFSETQ. The CDR3 sequence: CASSFSGDYYEQYF. CDR3 bases: TGCGCCAGCAGCTTCTCCGGGGACTACTACGAGCAGTACTTC.

This clone was recorded a few times. This CDR3 reads CASSYKRGAAETQYF. Written as DNA, the CDR3 is TGTGCCAGCAGTTATAAGAGGGGGGCGGCAGAGACCCAGTACTTC. This rearrangement joins TRBV6-5 to TRBJ2-5; D is tentatively TRBD1 or TRBD2 (6 bases each). Germline CDR1 reads MNHEY; CDR2 reads SVGAGI. The CDR3 covers 15 residues. Trimming removed 3 bases at V and 4 bases at J, with 15 bases between.

Note on this clone: Without the conserved terminal phenylalanine or tryptophan, this CDR3 likely stems from a read error. Because the CDR3's place on the DNA is in doubt, the DNA is left out and the CDR3 is given as listed by TCRdb. V gene TRBV10-3 combines with J gene TRBJ2-7; the table's D call, TRBD2, has no DNA check behind it. From its first to its last residue, the CDR3 has 12 amino acids. Germline V lookup: CDR1 ENHRY, CDR2 SYGVKD. The CDR3 here is CAISESLAGASL.

The chain uses TRBV5-6 and TRBJ2-5; D gene ambiguous. V was cut by 4 bases and J by 2 bases, with 3 bases left in between. Germline V lookup: CDR1 SGHDT, CDR2 YYEEEE. This CDR3 has 11 residues. For the CDR3, the DNA is TGTGCCAGCAGCCGTCAAGAGACCCAGTACTTC. This codes for CASSRQETQYF. The whole variable domain, filled in from reference TRBV5-6 and TRBJ2-5, reads DAGVTQSPTHLIKTRGQQVTLRCSPKSGHDTVSWYQQALGQGPQFIFQYYEEEERQRGNFPDRFSGHQFPNYSSELNVNALLLGDSALYLCASSRQETQYFGPGTRLLVL.